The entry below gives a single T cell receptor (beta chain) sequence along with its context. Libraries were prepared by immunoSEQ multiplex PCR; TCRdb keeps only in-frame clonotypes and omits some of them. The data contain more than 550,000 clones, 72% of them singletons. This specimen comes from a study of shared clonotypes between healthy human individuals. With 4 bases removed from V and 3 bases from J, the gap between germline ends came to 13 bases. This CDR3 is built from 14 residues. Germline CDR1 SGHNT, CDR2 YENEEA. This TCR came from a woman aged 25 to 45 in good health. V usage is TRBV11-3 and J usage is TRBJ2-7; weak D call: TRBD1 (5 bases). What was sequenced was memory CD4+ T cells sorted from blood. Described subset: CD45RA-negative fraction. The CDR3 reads CASSWQGGDYEQYF. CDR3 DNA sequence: TGTGCCAGCAGCTGGCAGGGTGGGGACTACGAGCAGTACTTC.